This T cell receptor (beta chain) came from a study of cytomegalovirus exposure and HLA in healthy donors. Study summary: Approximately 170 million T cells yielded some 120 million unique TCR beta sequences in earlier analysis. Most genotyped donors, around four fifths of roughly 400, had Caucasian-associated genetic ancestry. Study observations and caveats: Reportedly, TCR beta sequences accurately predicted HLA-A and HLA-B alleles in most subjects. In a later analysis, 16,951 TCR beta sequences were associated with HLA alleles at 0.05 false discovery rate.

As concerns this clone: The antigen remains undetermined.

This CDR3 contains 16 residues. Trimming stripped 1 base from V and 7 bases from J, with 16 bases between. The germline CDR1 and CDR2 sequences are SGHAT and FQNNGV. The PCR used 60 Vbeta and 13 Jbeta primers. Data came from immunoSEQ multiplex PCR; TCRdb stores just in-frame clones and leaves some out. The table records 160,000 or so clones, approximately 79% of them present only once. This sequence was found in a woman aged 45-65 years in good health and CMV-seropositive. J is TRBJ1-4 and V is TRBV11-2; no reliable D call. The sample comprised PBMCs. The CDR3 nucleotides are TGTGCCAGCAGCTTAGGGATATGGGGAGATGGTGAAAAACTGTTTTTT. Encoded protein: CASSLGIWGDGEKLFF.